Given below is one TCR beta chain in context. Its antigen is still unknown. This entry belongs to a study of T cell responses to AZD1222 COVID-19 vaccine. Study-wide points: Most donors were white British, females outnumbered males, and clonal diversity was possibly underestimated. Repertoire collection took place solely once the T cell response had peaked. The CD4 TCRs associated with vaccination extended across spike and predominated at 160-218 and 743-854.

Some clones are missing from TCRdb's copy, which holds only in-frame ones; the method was immunoSEQ multiplex PCR. The sample has about 130,000 clones; roughly 87% are singletons. This CDR3 is 13 amino acids long. Germline V lookup: CDR1 MDHEN, CDR2 SYDVKM. Trimming took off 6 bases at V and 3 bases at J, with 11 bases between the two ends. This clonotype was obtained from an adult who received the AZD1222 COVID-19 vaccine. The sequencing used peripheral blood, collected 28 days after the second AZD1222 dose. The rearrangement links TRBV28 to TRBJ1-1, with D possibly being TRBD1 (5 bases). The CDR3 nucleotides are TGTGCCAGCAGACCGGGGCACGACACTGAAGCTTTCTTT. Amino acid sequence: CASRPGHDTEAFF.